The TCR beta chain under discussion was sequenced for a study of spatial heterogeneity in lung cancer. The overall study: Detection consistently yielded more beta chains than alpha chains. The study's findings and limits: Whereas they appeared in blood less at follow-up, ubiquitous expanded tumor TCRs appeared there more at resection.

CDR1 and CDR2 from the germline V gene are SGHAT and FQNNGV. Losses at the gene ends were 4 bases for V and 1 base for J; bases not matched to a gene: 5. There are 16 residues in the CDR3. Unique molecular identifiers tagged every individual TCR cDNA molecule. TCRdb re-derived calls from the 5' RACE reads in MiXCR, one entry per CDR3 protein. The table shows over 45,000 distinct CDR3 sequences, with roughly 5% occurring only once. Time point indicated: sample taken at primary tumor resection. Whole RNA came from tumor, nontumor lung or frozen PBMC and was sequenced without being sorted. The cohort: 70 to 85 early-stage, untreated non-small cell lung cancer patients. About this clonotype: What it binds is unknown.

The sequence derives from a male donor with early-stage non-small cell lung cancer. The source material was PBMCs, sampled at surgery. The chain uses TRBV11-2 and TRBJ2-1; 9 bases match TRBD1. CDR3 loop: CASSSRGQGSYNEQFF. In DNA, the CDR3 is TGTGCCAGCAGCTCCCGAGGACAGGGGTCCTACAATGAGCAGTTCTTC.